The clone carrying this TCR beta chain has at least ten counts. Together with a sample-barcoded 5' primer, a J-beta primer mix was included in a second PCR lasting roughly 6 to 12 cycles. TCRdb reprocessed the 5' RACE reads with MiXCR, giving one entry per CDR3 protein. The sample records hundreds of thousands of distinct CDR3 sequences, roughly 26% being singletons. Trimming removed 4 bases from V and 8 bases from J; junction bases left unmatched: 13. Germline V CDR1 and CDR2: SGHRS, YFSETQ. The CDR3 contains 17 residues. The record originates from a study of blood T cells in healthy people across ages.

The chain has TRBV5-1 and TRBJ2-1, with 12 bases matching TRBD2. The sample consisted of blood. This clonotype was sampled from an elderly woman in good health. The CDR3 DNA is TGCGCCAGCAGCCCCCGACCCCCTAGCGGGGGGGCGGATGAGCAGTTCTTC. Protein: CASSPRPPSGGADEQFF.